This T cell receptor beta chain was documented in a study of cytomegalovirus exposure and HLA in healthy donors. Across the whole study: The Caucasian-associated ancestry cluster held around four fifths of more than 350 genotyped donors.

This clone was detected a few times. Both 60 Vbeta primers and 13 Jbeta primers went into the PCR. Clones were read by immunoSEQ multiplex PCR, and TCRdb kept only the in-frame ones, dropping some. The data contain 90,000 to 120,000 clones, less than 80% of them singletons. CDR3 length: 15 residues. J was trimmed by 3 bases and V by 0 bases; bases with no gene match: 5. Germline V gene lookup returns CDR1 SGHNT and CDR2 YYREEE (reference sequence). This sequence joins TRBV5-4 and TRBJ1-2; 7 bases map to TRBD1. What was sequenced was PBMCs. The source is a man aged 30-40 years in good health and CMV-seronegative. CDR3 residues: CASSLEQGLHYGYTF. CDR3 nucleotide sequence: TGTGCCAGCAGCTTGGAACAGGGGTTACACTATGGCTACACCTTC.